These 15 T cell receptor beta chains share one sample of origin, sequenced in a study of blood T cell repertoires in COVID-19. The repertoire was sequenced with immunoSEQ multiplex PCR; TCRdb's copy has only in-frame clones and lacks some. Of some 43,000 clones listed, 81% are singletons. Sequencing was done on a sample of peripheral blood. The receptors here all came from a man in his forties with active or convalescent COVID-19.

This clone was picked up one time. The rearrangement links TRBV28 to TRBJ1-5; 8 bases fit TRBD1. The CDR3 extends over 14 amino acids. Germline V gene lookup returns CDR1 MDHEN and CDR2 SYDVKM. The V segment lost 6 bases and the J segment 5 bases; nucleotides outside the gene matches: 6. This chain's CDR3 is CASSRTGRYQPQHF. The CDR3 DNA reads TGTGCCAGCAGCCGGACAGGGCGCTATCAGCCCCAGCATTTT.

The V gene is TRBV4-1, the J gene TRBJ1-2; 7 bases are a match to TRBD1. Germline lookup yields CDR1 MGHRA and CDR2 YSYEKL. J gave up 8 bases and V 2 bases, and 5 bases lay outside the gene matches. This CDR3 spans 13 amino acids. The CDR3 coding sequence is TGCGCCAGCAGCCAACCGACAGGGTCGGGCTACACCTTC. Its protein product is CASSQPTGSGYTF.

This chain uses TRBV6-4 with TRBJ2-3; 9 bases are shared with TRBD2. Losses at the gene ends were 3 bases for V and 2 bases for J; bases not matched to a gene: 0. Germline CDR1 and CDR2: MRHNA and SNTAGT. The CDR3 length is 14 residues. CDR3 region: CASSEGLATDTQYF. CDR3 nucleotides: TGTGCCAGCAGTGAGGGACTAGCCACAGATACGCAGTATTTT.

The chain is built from TRBV28 and TRBJ1-1, with a tentative D call TRBD1 (6 bases). The CDR3 totals 15 residues. V was pared by 7 bases and J by 0 bases, with 15 bases between. In germline, CDR1 is MDHEN, CDR2 SYDVKM. The CDR3 nucleotides read TGTGCCAGCAATTCAGGGGTGGAATTGAACACTGAAGCTTTCTTT. This codes for CASNSGVELNTEAFF.

The genes are TRBV28 and TRBJ1-2; 9 bases line up with TRBD1. Trimming took 2 bases from V and 5 from J; bases not matched to a gene: 9. Germline values: CDR1 MDHEN, CDR2 SYDVKM. This CDR3 is 16 amino acids long. The CDR3 loop is CASSLEQGAFRYGYTF. CDR3 in DNA: TGTGCCAGCAGTTTAGAACAGGGGGCGTTTAGGTATGGCTACACCTTC.

This sequence joins TRBV7-9 and TRBJ2-5; no reliable D call. The CDR3 contains 13 residues. From germline, CDR1 is SEHNR and CDR2 FQNEAQ (reference sequence). The V gene lost 6 bases and the J gene lost 2 bases, with 10 bases spanning the gap. The CDR3 sequence is CASSSTLQETQYF. CDR3 DNA sequence: TGTGCCAGCAGTTCGACTCTTCAAGAGACCCAGTACTTC.

Only one count was recorded for this clone. The chain recombines TRBV27 with TRBJ1-2; 9 nucleotides match TRBD1. Germline CDR1 reads MNHEY; CDR2 reads SMNVEV (reference sequence). The CDR3 is 15 residues long. With V trimmed by 6 bases and J by 3 bases, 8 bases remained unmatched. The CDR3 DNA reads TGTGCCAGCAGGTCAGGACAGGGGAGTTACTATGGCTACACCTTC. Translating gives CASRSGQGSYYGYTF.

V usage is TRBV5-1 and J usage is TRBJ1-1; D is possibly TRBD1 (5 bases). Germline V CDR1 and CDR2: SGHRS, YFSETQ. This CDR3 comprises 15 residues. V was clipped by 1 base and J by 0 bases, with 10 bases between them. The chain's CDR3 is CASSLTGAMNTEAFF. The DNA of the CDR3 is TGCGCCAGCAGCTTGACAGGCGCGATGAACACTGAAGCTTTCTTT.

This clone was observed a single time. The chain recombines TRBV19 with TRBJ1-1, with 7 bases lining up with TRBD1. Per the germline V gene, CDR1 is LNHDA and CDR2 is SQIVND (reference sequence). The CDR3 spans 13 residues. V gave up 8 bases and J gave up 1 base; unmatched junction bases: 4. The CDR3 DNA sequence: TGTGCCAGTCAAGACAGGGCGAACACTGAAGCTTTCTTT. Its protein is CASQDRANTEAFF.

This rearrangement joins TRBV9 to TRBJ2-1; D unclear. In germline, CDR1 is SGDLS, CDR2 YYNGEE. The ends were cut back, 4 bases at V and 12 bases at J, with 17 bases in the middle. The CDR3 has 13 amino acids. The CDR3 bases are TGTGCCAGCAGCCCTGGGCCCTCCGGTGGGCAGTTCTTC. Translating it yields CASSPGPSGGQFF.

The chain has TRBV2 and TRBJ1-2; D is undetermined. This CDR3 is 14 amino acids long. CDR1 and CDR2 (germline): SNHLY, FYNNEI. Trimming removed 6 bases from V and 8 bases from J, with 19 bases in between. This CDR3 is CASRERYLAFGYTF. The CDR3 region has the DNA TGTGCCAGCAGAGAAAGGTACCTAGCTTTCGGCTACACCTTC.

This rearrangement joins TRBV30 to TRBJ1-1; weak D call: TRBD1 (6 bases). V lost 2 bases and J 5 bases, leaving 12 bases between the germline ends. The CDR3 spans 13 residues. Germline values: CDR1 GTSNPN, CDR2 SVGIG (reference sequence). As DNA, the CDR3 is TGTGCCTGGAGTACAGGGAGAGGGACTGAAGCTTTCTTT. Translated: CAWSTGRGTEAFF.

This clone was counted a single time. The chain uses TRBV28 and TRBJ1-1; 7 bases fit TRBD1. V was clipped by 3 bases and J by 1 base; unmatched bases: 5. There are 15 residues in the CDR3. The V gene's germline CDR1 is MDHEN and CDR2 SYDVKM. The CDR3 region is CASSFGTVWNTEAFF. CDR3 bases: TGTGCCAGCAGTTTCGGGACAGTTTGGAACACTGAAGCTTTCTTT.

The rearrangement joins TRBV30 to TRBJ2-2; D gene unclear. V lost 4 bases and J 5 bases, leaving 8 bases between the germline ends. CDR1 and CDR2 (germline): GTSNPN, SVGIG (reference sequence). The CDR3 contains 12 residues. In DNA form, the CDR3 reads TGTGCCTGGACGTGGCGGACCGGGGAGCTGTTTTTT. The encoded protein is CAWTWRTGELFF.

V and J are TRBV30 and TRBJ1-4; D possibly corresponds to TRBD1 (5 bases). The CDR3 sequence is 12 residues long. V gave up 7 bases and J gave up 8 bases, with 14 bases separating them. Germline V CDR1 and CDR2: GTSNPN, SVGIG (reference sequence). The CDR3 region has the DNA TGTGCCTTGCGGGACTCCGCCGAAAAACTGTTTTTT. Protein: CALRDSAEKLFF.